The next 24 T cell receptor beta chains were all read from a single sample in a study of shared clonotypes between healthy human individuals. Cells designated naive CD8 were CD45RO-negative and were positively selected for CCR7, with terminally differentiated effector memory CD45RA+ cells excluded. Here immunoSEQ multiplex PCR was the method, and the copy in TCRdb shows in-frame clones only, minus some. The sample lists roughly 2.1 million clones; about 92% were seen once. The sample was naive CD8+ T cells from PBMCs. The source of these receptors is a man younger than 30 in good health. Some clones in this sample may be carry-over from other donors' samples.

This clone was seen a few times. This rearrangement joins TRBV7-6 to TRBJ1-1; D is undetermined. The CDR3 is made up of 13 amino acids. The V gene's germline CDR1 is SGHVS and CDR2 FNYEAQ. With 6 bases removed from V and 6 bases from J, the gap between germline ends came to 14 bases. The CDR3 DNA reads TGTGCCAGCAGTCCTAACAGTGTGTCTGAAGCTTTCTTT. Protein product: CASSPNSVSEAFF.

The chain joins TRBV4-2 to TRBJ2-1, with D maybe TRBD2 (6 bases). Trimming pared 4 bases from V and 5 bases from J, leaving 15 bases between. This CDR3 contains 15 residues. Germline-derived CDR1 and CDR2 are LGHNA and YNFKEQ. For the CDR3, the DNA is TGTGCCAGCAGCCCAGACCCCAGGGAGGACAATGAGCAGTTCTTC. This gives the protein CASSPDPREDNEQFF.

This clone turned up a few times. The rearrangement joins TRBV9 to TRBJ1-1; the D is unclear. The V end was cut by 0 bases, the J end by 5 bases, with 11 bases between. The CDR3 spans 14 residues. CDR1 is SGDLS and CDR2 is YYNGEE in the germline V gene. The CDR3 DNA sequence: TGTGCCAGCAGCGTAGGCTCCTACGATACTGAAGCTTTCTTT. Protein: CASSVGSYDTEAFF. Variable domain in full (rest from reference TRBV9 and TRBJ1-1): DSGVTQTPKHLITATGQRVTLRCSPRSGDLSVYWYQQSLDQGLQFLIQYYNGEERAKGNILERFSAQQFPDLHSELNLSSLELGDSALYFCASSVGSYDTEAFFGQGTRLTVV.

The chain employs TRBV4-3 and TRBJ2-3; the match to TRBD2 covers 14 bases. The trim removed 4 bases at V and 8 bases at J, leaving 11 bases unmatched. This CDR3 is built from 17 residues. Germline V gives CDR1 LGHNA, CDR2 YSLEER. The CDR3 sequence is CASSPMGLAGEEGTQYF. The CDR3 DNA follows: TGCGCCAGCAGCCCTATGGGACTAGCGGGAGAGGAGGGTACGCAGTATTTT.

This chain's CDR3 is CAWVSGIGTDTQYF. CDR3 DNA sequence: TGTGCCTGGGTAAGCGGGATTGGCACAGATACGCAGTATTTT. This chain connects TRBV30 to TRBJ2-3; 7 nucleotides match TRBD2. J gave up 1 base and V 5 bases, and 6 bases lay outside the gene matches. The CDR3 has 14 amino acids. Germline V gene sequence: CDR1 GTSNPN, CDR2 SVGIG (reference sequence). The whole variable domain, filled in from reference TRBV30 and TRBJ2-3, reads SQTIHQWPATLVQPVGSPLSLECTVEGTSNPNLYWYRQAAGRGLQLLFYSVGIGQISSEVPQNLSASRPQDRQFILSSKKLLLSDSGFYLCAWVSGIGTDTQYFGPGTRLTVL.

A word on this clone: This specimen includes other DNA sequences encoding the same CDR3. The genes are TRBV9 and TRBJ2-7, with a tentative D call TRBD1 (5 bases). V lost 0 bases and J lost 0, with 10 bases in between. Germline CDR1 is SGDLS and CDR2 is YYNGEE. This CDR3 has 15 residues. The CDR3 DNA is TGTGCCAGCAGCGTAGGGGGCCGAGACTCCTACGAGCAGTACTTC. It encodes CASSVGGRDSYEQYF.

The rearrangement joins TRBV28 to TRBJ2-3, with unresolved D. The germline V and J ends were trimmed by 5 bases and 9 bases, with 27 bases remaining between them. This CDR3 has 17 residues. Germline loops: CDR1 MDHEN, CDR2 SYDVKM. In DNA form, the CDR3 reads TGTGCCAGCAGTCCCTTACACCGCTCTCGGGCCAAGAGCACGCAGTATTTT. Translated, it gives CASSPLHRSRAKSTQYF.

The CDR3 nucleotides read TGTGCCAGCAGCCGTCGAGGGGCAACTAATGAAAAACTGTTTTTT. The encoded protein is CASSRRGATNEKLFF. The genes are TRBV7-9 and TRBJ1-4; maybe TRBD1 (5 bases). CDR1 is SEHNR and CDR2 is FQNEAQ in the germline V gene (reference sequence). The CDR3 sequence is 15 residues long. Trimming took 5 bases from V and 0 from J, leaving 10 bases between them. Full variable domain (outside the CDR3, taken from reference TRBV7-9 and TRBJ1-4): DTGVSQNPRHKITKRGQNVTFRCDPISEHNRLYWYRQTLGQGPEFLTYFQNEAQLEKSRLLSDRFSAERPKGSFSTLEIQRTEQGDSAMYLCASSRRGATNEKLFFGSGTQLSVL.

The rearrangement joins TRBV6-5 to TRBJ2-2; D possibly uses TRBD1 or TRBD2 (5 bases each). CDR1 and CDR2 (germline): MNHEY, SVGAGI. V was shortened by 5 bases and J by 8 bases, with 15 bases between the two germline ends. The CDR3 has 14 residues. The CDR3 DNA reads TGTGCCAGCAGTGGACTCAGGGATCGAGGGGAGCTGTTTTTT. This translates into CASSGLRDRGELFF.

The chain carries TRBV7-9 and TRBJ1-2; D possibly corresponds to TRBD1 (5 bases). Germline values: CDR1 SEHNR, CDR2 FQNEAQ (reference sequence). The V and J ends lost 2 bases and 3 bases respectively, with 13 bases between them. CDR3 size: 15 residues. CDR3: CASSLSSGKDYGYTF. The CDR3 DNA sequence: TGTGCCAGCAGCTTATCGTCAGGGAAAGACTATGGCTACACCTTC.

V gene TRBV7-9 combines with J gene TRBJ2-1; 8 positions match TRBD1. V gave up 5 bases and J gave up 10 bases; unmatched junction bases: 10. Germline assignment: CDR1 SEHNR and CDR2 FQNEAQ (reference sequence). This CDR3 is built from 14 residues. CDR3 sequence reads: CASSAGGQGREQFF. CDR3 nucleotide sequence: TGTGCCAGCAGCGCAGGCGGACAGGGTCGGGAGCAGTTCTTC.

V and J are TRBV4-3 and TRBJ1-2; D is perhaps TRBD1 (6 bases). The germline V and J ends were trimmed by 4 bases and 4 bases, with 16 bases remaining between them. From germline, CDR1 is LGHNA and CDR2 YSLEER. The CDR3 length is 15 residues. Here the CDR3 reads CASSLSGGGGYGYTF. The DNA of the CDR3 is TGCGCCAGCAGCCTAAGCGGGGGAGGGGGCTATGGCTACACCTTC.

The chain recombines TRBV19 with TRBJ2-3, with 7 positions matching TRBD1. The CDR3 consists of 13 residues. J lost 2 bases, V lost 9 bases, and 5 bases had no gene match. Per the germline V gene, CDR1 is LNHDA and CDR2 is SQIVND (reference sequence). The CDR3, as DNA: TGTGCCAGCGGGGACAGATTCACAGATACGCAGTATTTT. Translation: CASGDRFTDTQYF. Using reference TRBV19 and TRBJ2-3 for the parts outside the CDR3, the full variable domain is DGGITQSPKYLFRKEGQNVTLSCEQNLNHDAMYWYRQDPGQGLRLIYYSQIVNDFQKGDIAEGYSVSREKKESFPLTVTSAQKNPTAFYLCASGDRFTDTQYFGPGTRLTVL.

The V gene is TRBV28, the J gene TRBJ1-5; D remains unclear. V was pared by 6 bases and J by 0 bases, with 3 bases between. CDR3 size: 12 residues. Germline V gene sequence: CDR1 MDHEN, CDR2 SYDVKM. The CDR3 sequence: CASSHSNQPQHF. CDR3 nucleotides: TGTGCCAGCAGCCATAGCAATCAGCCCCAGCATTTT.

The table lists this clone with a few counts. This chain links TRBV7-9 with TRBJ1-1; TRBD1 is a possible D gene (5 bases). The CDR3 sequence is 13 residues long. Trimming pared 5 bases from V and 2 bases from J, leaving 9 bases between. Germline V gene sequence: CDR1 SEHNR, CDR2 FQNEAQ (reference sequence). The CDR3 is CASSQTGNTEAFF. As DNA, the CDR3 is TGTGCCAGCAGCCAAACAGGTAACACTGAAGCTTTCTTT.

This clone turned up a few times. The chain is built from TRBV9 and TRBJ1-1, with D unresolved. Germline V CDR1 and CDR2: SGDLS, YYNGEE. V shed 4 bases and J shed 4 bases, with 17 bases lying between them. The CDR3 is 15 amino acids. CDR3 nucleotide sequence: TGTGCCAGCAGCCCCGTGGGTGGCAGGTCCACTGAAGCTTTCTTT. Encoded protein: CASSPVGGRSTEAFF.

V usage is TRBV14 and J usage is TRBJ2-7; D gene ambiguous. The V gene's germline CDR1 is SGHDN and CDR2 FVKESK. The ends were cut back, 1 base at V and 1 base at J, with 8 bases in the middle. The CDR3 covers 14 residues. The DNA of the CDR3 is TGTGCCAGCAGCCAAGCCCGCTTTTCCTACGAGCAGTACTTC. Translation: CASSQARFSYEQYF.

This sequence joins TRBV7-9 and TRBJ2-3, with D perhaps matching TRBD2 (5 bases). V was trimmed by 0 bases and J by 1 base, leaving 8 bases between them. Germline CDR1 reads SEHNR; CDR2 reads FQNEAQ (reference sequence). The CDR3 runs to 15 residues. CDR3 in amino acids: CASSLALGGTDTQYF. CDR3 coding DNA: TGTGCCAGCAGCTTAGCCCTCGGGGGCACAGATACGCAGTATTTT.

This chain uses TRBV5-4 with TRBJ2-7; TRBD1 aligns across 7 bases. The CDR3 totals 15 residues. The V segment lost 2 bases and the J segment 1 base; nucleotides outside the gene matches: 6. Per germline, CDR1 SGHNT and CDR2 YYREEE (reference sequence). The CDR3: CASSFRDRSSYEQYF. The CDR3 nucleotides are TGTGCCAGCAGCTTTCGGGACAGATCATCCTACGAGCAGTACTTC.

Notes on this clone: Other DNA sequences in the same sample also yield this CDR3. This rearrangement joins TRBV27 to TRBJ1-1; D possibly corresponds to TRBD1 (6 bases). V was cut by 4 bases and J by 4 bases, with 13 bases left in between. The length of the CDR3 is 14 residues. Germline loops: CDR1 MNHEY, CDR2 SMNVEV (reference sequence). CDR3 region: CASSWGGGITEAFF. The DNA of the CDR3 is TGTGCCAGCAGTTGGGGGGGCGGAATCACTGAAGCTTTCTTT.

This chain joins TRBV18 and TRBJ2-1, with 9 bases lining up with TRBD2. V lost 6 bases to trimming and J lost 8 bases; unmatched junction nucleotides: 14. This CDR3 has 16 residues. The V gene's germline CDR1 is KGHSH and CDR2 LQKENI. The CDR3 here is CASSALGSGSLDEQFF. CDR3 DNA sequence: TGTGCCAGCTCCGCCTTGGGTAGCGGGAGCTTAGATGAGCAGTTCTTC.

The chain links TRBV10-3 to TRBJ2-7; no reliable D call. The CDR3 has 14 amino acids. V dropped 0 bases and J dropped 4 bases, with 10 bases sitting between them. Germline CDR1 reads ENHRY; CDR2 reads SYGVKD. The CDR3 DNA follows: TGTGCCATCAGTGAGTCTGGGGTCCAATACGAGCAGTACTTC. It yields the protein CAISESGVQYEQYF.

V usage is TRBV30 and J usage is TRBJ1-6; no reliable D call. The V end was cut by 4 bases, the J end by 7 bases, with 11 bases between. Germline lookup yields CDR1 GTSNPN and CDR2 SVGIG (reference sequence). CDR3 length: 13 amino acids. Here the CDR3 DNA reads TGTGCCTGGATGAACACGGGGAATTCACCCCTCCACTTT. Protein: CAWMNTGNSPLHF.

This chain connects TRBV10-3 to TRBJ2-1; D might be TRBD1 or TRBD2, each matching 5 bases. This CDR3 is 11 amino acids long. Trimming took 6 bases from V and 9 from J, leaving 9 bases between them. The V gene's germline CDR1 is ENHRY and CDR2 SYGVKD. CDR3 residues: CAISLGTEQFF. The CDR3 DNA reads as TGTGCCATCAGCCTTGGGACTGAGCAGTTCTTC.